Below, 32 T cell receptor beta chains from the same sample are listed, as sequenced in a study of T cells in Graves' hyperthyroidism and ophthalmopathy. RNA transcripts were the template for amplifying TCR beta CDR3 regions. Primed by the HTBI set, a first-round RT-PCR was run on the TCR CDR3. TCRdb analysed the multiplex PCR reads with MiXCR anew, one entry per CDR3 protein. Here the sample spans about 59,000 distinct CDR3 sequences, 53% being singletons. The material sequenced was blood. The receptors stem from a woman in her fifties or sixties with Graves' ophthalmopathy.

This clonotype was detected many times. The rearrangement uses TRBV6-1 and TRBJ1-3; TRBD1 aligns across 7 bases. This CDR3 is 15 amino acids long. Germline CDR1 is MNHNS and CDR2 is SASEGT. V dropped 1 base and J dropped 3; count of bases not matched to a gene: 3. CDR3: CASSEETGSGNTIYF. Written as DNA, the CDR3 is TGTGCCAGCAGTGAAGAGACAGGGAGTGGAAACACCATATATTTT.

This clonotype has at least ten counts. The rearrangement links TRBV11-2 to TRBJ2-4; D is unresolved. This CDR3 has 16 amino acids. V was trimmed by 1 base and J by 5 bases, leaving 15 bases between them. CDR1 and CDR2 from the germline V gene are SGHAT and FQNNGV. In DNA form, the CDR3 reads TGTGCCAGCAGCTTAGGCAGTGGGTTCGCCGAAAACATTCAGTACTTC. Residues: CASSLGSGFAENIQYF.

This clonotype was counted at least ten times. This rearrangement joins TRBV9 to TRBJ1-4, with 10 bases aligning to TRBD1. Germline V lookup: CDR1 SGDLS, CDR2 YYNGEE. This CDR3 is 15 amino acids long. J gave up 7 bases and V 0 bases, and 3 bases lay outside the gene matches. Here the CDR3 reads CASSVDGTGVEKLFF. CDR3 DNA sequence: TGTGCCAGCAGCGTAGATGGGACAGGGGTTGAAAAACTGTTTTTT.

This clonotype turned up a few times. The chain links TRBV7-6 to TRBJ1-1, with a possible D match to TRBD1 (6 bases). This CDR3 spans 13 amino acids. The germline V gene encodes CDR1 SGHVS and CDR2 FNYEAQ. V gave up 0 bases and J gave up 6 bases, with 8 bases separating them. As DNA, the CDR3 is TGTGCCAGCAGCTTAGCTGGGGGCTCTGAAGCTTTCTTT. It specifies CASSLAGGSEAFF.

This clonotype has only one observation. This chain links TRBV20-1 with TRBJ2-1; TRBD1 might be the D (5 bases). Germline loops: CDR1 DFQATT, CDR2 SNEGSKA (reference sequence). The V end lost 4 bases, the J end lost 5 bases, and 12 bases lay between the germline ends. The CDR3 length is 13 residues. The CDR3 DNA follows: TGCAGTGCTACAGGACAATACGACAATGAGCAGTTCTTC. Amino acid sequence: CSATGQYDNEQFF.

The V gene is TRBV9, the J gene TRBJ2-7; the D is unclear. Trimming pared 1 base from V and 3 bases from J, leaving 14 bases between. Germline assignment: CDR1 SGDLS and CDR2 YYNGEE. There are 15 residues in the CDR3. CDR3 coding DNA: TGTGCCAGCAGCGTATCGGGCTCCGTCGACTACGAGCAGTACTTC. Translated: CASSVSGSVDYEQYF.

The table lists this clonotype with many counts. The CDR3 nucleotides read TGTGCCAGCAGTGAAGAGGGAGGAATTTTGCCCTACGAGCAGTACTTC. Its protein product is CASSEEGGILPYEQYF. The chain combines TRBV6-1 with TRBJ2-7, with D perhaps TRBD2 (6 bases). The germline V gene has CDR1 MNHNS and CDR2 SASEGT. The CDR3 extends over 16 amino acids. The V end lost 1 base, the J end lost 2 bases, and 15 bases lay between the germline ends.

The rearrangement links TRBV15 to TRBJ1-6; D gene ambiguous. The CDR3 has 15 residues. With 3 bases removed from V and 6 bases from J, the gap between germline ends came to 12 bases. Germline V CDR1 and CDR2: LNHNV, YYDKDF (reference sequence). CDR3 DNA: TGTGCCACCAGCAGTTCCTTTACGATTAATTCACCCCTCCACTTT. It codes for CATSSSFTINSPLHF.

This clonotype was picked up many times. The chain has TRBV4-1 and TRBJ1-1, with TRBD1 as a possible D gene (5 bases). The CDR3 is 17 residues long. Germline V gene lookup returns CDR1 MGHRA and CDR2 YSYEKL. V lost 1 base, J lost 0 bases, and 15 bases lay in between. The CDR3 DNA reads TGCGCCAGCAGCCAAGGGGAAGGGGTCGGGGTGAACACTGAAGCTTTCTTT. This sequence encodes CASSQGEGVGVNTEAFF.

This clonotype occurred many times. V and J are TRBV7-9 and TRBJ2-1, with a weak D call TRBD2 (5 bases). The V gene lost 3 bases and the J gene lost 1 base, with 7 bases spanning the gap. The CDR3 length is 14 residues. CDR1 and CDR2 (germline): SEHNR, FQNEAQ (reference sequence). This CDR3 is CASSLGGSYNEQFF. CDR3 DNA sequence: TGTGCCAGCAGCTTGGGCGGGTCCTACAATGAGCAGTTCTTC.

This chain connects TRBV5-4 to TRBJ2-2; 10 bases fit TRBD1. This CDR3 is built from 13 residues. V shed 4 bases, J shed 11 bases, and the junction held 5 bases outside the gene matches. The germline V gene encodes CDR1 SGHNT and CDR2 YYREEE (reference sequence). The CDR3 DNA follows: TGTGCCAGCAGCAAGACAGGGGGCGATGAGCTGTTTTTT. As protein: CASSKTGGDELFF.

This chain's CDR3 is CASLLEPGGFYEQYF. CDR3 sequence (DNA): TGTGCCAGCCTGCTGGAGCCGGGAGGGTTCTACGAGCAGTACTTC. The V call is TRBV2, the J call TRBJ2-7; 8 nucleotides line up with TRBD2. This CDR3 is 15 amino acids long. Germline assignment: CDR1 SNHLY and CDR2 FYNNEI. The V segment lost 8 bases and the J segment 3 bases; nucleotides outside the gene matches: 12. Based on the CDR3 plus reference TRBV2 and TRBJ2-7, the full variable domain is EPEVTQTPSHQVTQMGQEVILRCVPISNHLYFYWYRQILGQKVEFLVSFYNNEISEKSEIFDDQFSVERPDGSNFTLKIRSTKLEDSAMYFCASLLEPGGFYEQYFGPGTRLTVT.

V usage is TRBV20-1 and J usage is TRBJ2-1; D possibly corresponds to TRBD1 (5 bases). The V end was cut by 4 bases, the J end by 6 bases, with 7 bases between. CDR1 and CDR2 (germline): DFQATT, SNEGSKA (reference sequence). This CDR3 comprises 11 residues. CDR3: CSANTGNEQFF. Here the CDR3 DNA reads TGCAGTGCTAATACAGGCAATGAGCAGTTCTTC.

This chain joins TRBV12-3 or TRBV12-4 and TRBJ2-3, with 9 bases lining up with TRBD2. This CDR3 is built from 15 residues. With V trimmed by 2 bases and J by 8 bases, 8 bases remained unmatched. The CDR3 is CASSLLAGTPSTQYF. Here the CDR3 DNA reads TGTGCCAGCAGTTTACTAGCGGGGACCCCAAGTACGCAGTATTTT.

This clonotype was counted ten times or more. V gene TRBV20-1 combines with J gene TRBJ1-4, with D maybe TRBD1 (6 bases). Germline V gives CDR1 DFQATT, CDR2 SNEGSKA (reference sequence). Trimming cost V 0 bases and J 6 bases, with 8 bases left between them. The CDR3 spans 13 residues. CDR3 nucleotides: TGCAGTGCTAGAGAGGGGGCCCATGAAAAACTGTTTTTT. It encodes CSAREGAHEKLFF.

This clonotype has at least ten counts. The chain employs TRBV11-1 and TRBJ2-2; 7 nucleotides line up with TRBD2. Germline V gene data show CDR1 as SGHAT and CDR2 as FQDESV (reference sequence). This CDR3 has 14 amino acids. J gave up 5 bases and V 5 bases, and 5 bases lay outside the gene matches. CDR3 sequence reads: CASSPVGGTGELFF. The CDR3 DNA reads TGTGCCAGCAGCCCGGTGGGGGGGACCGGGGAGCTGTTTTTT.

This clonotype has just a few counts. V gene TRBV7-2 combines with J gene TRBJ2-2; the D is unclear. Per germline, CDR1 SGHTA and CDR2 FQGNSA. Trimming took off 3 bases at V and 5 bases at J, with 7 bases between the two ends. This CDR3 has 13 residues. Here the CDR3 DNA reads TGTGCCAGCAGCTTGGCTGTGACCGGGGAGCTGTTTTTT. Its protein is CASSLAVTGELFF.

The sample holds many counts of this clonotype. A much larger clone is a single base away; this may be a read error. CDR3: CASSEMGQGILRGEQHF. The CDR3 coding sequence is TGTGCCAGCAGTGAAATGGGACAGGGGATCCTACGAGGCGAGCAGCACTTC. The gene calls are TRBV2 and TRBJ2-7, with 10 bases that match TRBD1. The CDR3 length is 17 residues. Germline V CDR1 and CDR2: SNHLY, FYNNEI.

The chain recombines TRBV7-9 with TRBJ2-1; unclear D gene. Germline values: CDR1 SEHNR, CDR2 FQNEAQ (reference sequence). This CDR3 has 14 amino acids. Trimming stripped 5 bases from V and 4 bases from J, with 12 bases between. The CDR3 reads CASSPPGRYNEQFF. DNA for the CDR3: TGTGCCAGCAGCCCTCCTGGCAGGTACAATGAGCAGTTCTTC.

The chain has TRBV20-1 and TRBJ2-7; 12 nucleotides align to TRBD2. This CDR3 spans 13 amino acids. Per germline, CDR1 DFQATT and CDR2 SNEGSKA (reference sequence). V was pared by 4 bases and J by 7 bases, with 5 bases of the junction left unmatched. CDR3 sequence (DNA): TGCAGTGCTACCTGGACTAGCGGGGCGGAGCAGTACTTC. It is translated as CSATWTSGAEQYF.

V and J are TRBV20-1 and TRBJ2-5; TRBD1 agrees at 10 bases. With V trimmed by 0 bases and J by 5 bases, 12 bases remained unmatched. The germline V gene has CDR1 DFQATT and CDR2 SNEGSKA (reference sequence). This CDR3 contains 17 residues. CDR3 nucleotide sequence: TGCAGTGCTAGAGAAGGGGACAGGGGTGACACCGGGGAGACCCAGTACTTC. It codes for CSAREGDRGDTGETQYF.

This clonotype was counted between two and nine times. The chain links TRBV7-3 to TRBJ2-3; possibly TRBD2 for D (7 bases). V lost 1 base, J lost 12 bases, and 20 bases lay in between. The germline V gene has CDR1 SGHTA and CDR2 FQGTGA. This CDR3 is 15 amino acids long. DNA of the CDR3: TGTGCCAGCAGCTTAAGTCGGGGGGCGGGCGAGACCCAGTATTTT. Residues: CASSLSRGAGETQYF.

The sample holds many counts of this clonotype. CDR3 DNA: TGTGCCAGCAGTTACTTCGACAGGTCTACCTACGAGCAGTACTTC. Protein product: CASSYFDRSTYEQYF. The genes are TRBV6-6 and TRBJ2-7; the D gene is possibly TRBD1 (6 bases). Germline CDR1 MNHNY, CDR2 SVGAGI (reference sequence). V was clipped by 1 base and J by 2 bases, with 12 bases between them. The CDR3 totals 15 residues.

This clonotype was recorded many times. The rearrangement uses TRBV5-1 and TRBJ2-3; D may correspond to TRBD1 or TRBD2 (6 bases each). The CDR3 is 16 amino acids. Germline CDR1 SGHRS, CDR2 YFSETQ. V was shortened by 0 bases and J by 0 bases, with 11 bases between the two germline ends. The CDR3 bases are TGCGCCAGCAGCTTGGGGACGGGGGCAAGCACAGATACGCAGTATTTT. Its protein is CASSLGTGASTDTQYF.

This clonotype was found once. CDR3: CASSGVSSYEQYF. CDR3 bases: TGTGCCAGCTCGGGGGTGAGCTCCTACGAGCAGTACTTC. The gene calls are TRBV2 and TRBJ2-7, with D tentatively TRBD2 (6 bases). The CDR3 contains 13 residues. Germline values: CDR1 SNHLY, CDR2 FYNNEI. The V gene lost 8 bases and the J gene lost 0 bases, with 11 bases spanning the gap.

The V and J genes are TRBV7-9 and TRBJ2-1, with a tentative D call TRBD1 (6 bases). Trimming took 2 bases from V and 9 from J, leaving 17 bases between them. The CDR3 length is 15 residues. Germline lookup yields CDR1 SEHNR and CDR2 FQNEAQ (reference sequence). Here the CDR3 reads CASSLWDMMNTEQFF. CDR3 DNA: TGTGCCAGCAGCTTATGGGACATGATGAACACTGAGCAGTTCTTC.

In regard to this clonotype: The junction differs from germline at one of its ends, possibly a read error. The rearrangement joins TRBV6-1 to TRBJ2-1; D unclear. The length of the CDR3 is 14 residues. Germline values: CDR1 MNHNS, CDR2 SASEGT. The CDR3 protein is CASSELGGYNEQLF. In nucleotides, the CDR3 is TGTGCCAGCAGTGAGCTAGGCGGCTACAATGAGCAGCTCTTC.

The chain links TRBV20-1 to TRBJ1-1, with D tentatively TRBD1 (6 bases). The V and J ends lost 7 bases and 0 bases respectively, with 18 bases between them. CDR1 and CDR2 from the germline V gene are DFQATT and SNEGSKA (reference sequence). This CDR3 contains 15 residues. DNA for the CDR3: TGCAGTGTGCCCGGGTTGAGGGACATGAACACTGAAGCTTTCTTT. Amino acids: CSVPGLRDMNTEAFF.

This chain joins TRBV7-9 and TRBJ2-7; 7 bases map to TRBD2. The CDR3 extends over 15 amino acids. Trimming removed 8 bases from V and 2 bases from J; junction bases left unmatched: 12. CDR1 and CDR2 from the germline V gene are SEHNR and FQNEAQ (reference sequence). CDR3 in DNA: TGTGCCAGCGGCCTAGTGGGGGGGTCCACCTACGAGCAGTACTTC. Encoded protein: CASGLVGGSTYEQYF.

Only a few counts were recorded for this clonotype. V and J are TRBV20-1 and TRBJ2-7; 11 bases match TRBD2. With V trimmed by 3 bases and J by 4 bases, 2 bases remained unmatched. The CDR3 extends over 13 amino acids. CDR1 is DFQATT and CDR2 is SNEGSKA in the germline V gene (reference sequence). CDR3 amino acids: CSASGTSGYEQYF. The CDR3 nucleotides read TGCAGTGCTAGCGGGACTAGCGGTTACGAGCAGTACTTC.

This clonotype was seen only a few times. The chain employs TRBV2 and TRBJ2-5; unclear D gene. Trimming shortened V by 4 bases and J by 7 bases, and 13 bases separated the two germline ends. Germline CDR1 reads SNHLY; CDR2 reads FYNNEI. The CDR3 is made up of 13 amino acids. The CDR3, as DNA: TGTGCCAGCAGTGGGCGCTACGGGTGGACCCAGTACTTC. Residues: CASSGRYGWTQYF. Together with reference TRBV2 and TRBJ2-5, the CDR3 gives the full variable domain: EPEVTQTPSHQVTQMGQEVILRCVPISNHLYFYWYRQILGQKVEFLVSFYNNEISEKSEIFDDQFSVERPDGSNFTLKIRSTKLEDSAMYFCASSGRYGWTQYFGPGTRLLVL.

The chain combines TRBV15 with TRBJ1-4; a possible D gene is TRBD1 (6 bases). CDR3 size: 17 residues. The germline V gene encodes CDR1 LNHNV and CDR2 YYDKDF (reference sequence). V lost 3 bases and J lost 3, with 17 bases in between. Here the CDR3 DNA reads TGTGCCACCAGCAGTACAGGGTTCATCAGGTCTAATGAAAAACTGTTTTTT. As protein: CATSSTGFIRSNEKLFF. The variable domain in full, with the rest retrieved from reference TRBV15 and TRBJ1-4, is DAMVIQNPRYQVTQFGKPVTLSCSQTLNHNVMYWYQQKSSQAPKLLFHYYDKDFNNEADTPDNFQSRRPNTSFCFLDIRSPGLGDTAMYLCATSSTGFIRSNEKLFFGSGTQLSVL.